This note documents a single T cell receptor beta chain sequence. Antigen specificity is unknown. CDR1 is MNHNS and CDR2 is SASEGT in the germline V gene. CDR3 size: 16 residues. Germline trimming cut 0 bases from V and 2 bases from J; bases unmatched to any gene: 5. This record comes from a study of cytomegalovirus exposure and HLA in healthy donors. Study-level background: Among roughly 180 million T cells, an earlier analysis found 90 million to 130 million unique TCR beta sequences.

Findings of the study overall: Analyses of presence/absence relied on an assumption of roughly uniform sequencing depth across donors.

The PCR contained 60 Vbeta and 13 Jbeta primers. The method was immunoSEQ multiplex PCR; TCRdb's version includes in-frame clones alone and lacks a portion of them. The sample records about 200,000 clones, more than 80% being singletons. The source of this sequence is a man under 40 in good health and CMV-seronegative. The specimen sequenced was PBMCs. The chain is built from TRBV6-1 and TRBJ2-7; 9 bases agree with TRBD1. The CDR3 coding sequence is TGTGCCAGCAGTGAAGCAGTGACAGGGGGAACCTACGAGCAGTACTTC. The encoded protein is CASSEAVTGGTYEQYF.